This T cell receptor beta chain was recovered during a study of cytomegalovirus exposure and HLA in healthy donors. A remark on this clone: As yet, its antigen is unknown.

Primers: 60 Vbeta forward and 13 Jbeta reverse. In the authors' methods: Later, an analysis found 75 million to 100 million unique TCR beta chains, and around 12 million of these were shared. Clones were read by immunoSEQ multiplex PCR, and TCRdb kept only the in-frame ones, dropping some. The V and J calls and the clone size are those of that table, but D and trimming were determined from the DNA. This table holds more than 85,000 clones, roughly 79% found once. The ends lost 8 bases at V and 2 bases at J; junction bases unmatched: 9. The CDR3 runs to 15 residues. The germline CDR1 and CDR2 sequences are ENHRY and SYGVKD. Study-level results: Within an earlier analysis, most TCR beta V segments proved productive either about 87% or about 30% of the time. It was confirmed in vitro that a few of the CMV-associated chains were specific for CMV antigens. Approximately 160 TCR beta chains were listed as cytomegalovirus-associated.

The rearrangement uses TRBV10-3 and TRBJ2-3; 8 bases are shared with TRBD2. The receptor's source is a male donor in good health and CMV-seronegative. What was sequenced was PBMCs. CDR3 in amino acids: CAIGSAGVNTDTQYF. In DNA, the CDR3 is TGTGCCATCGGCTCAGCGGGGGTGAACACAGATACGCAGTATTTT.